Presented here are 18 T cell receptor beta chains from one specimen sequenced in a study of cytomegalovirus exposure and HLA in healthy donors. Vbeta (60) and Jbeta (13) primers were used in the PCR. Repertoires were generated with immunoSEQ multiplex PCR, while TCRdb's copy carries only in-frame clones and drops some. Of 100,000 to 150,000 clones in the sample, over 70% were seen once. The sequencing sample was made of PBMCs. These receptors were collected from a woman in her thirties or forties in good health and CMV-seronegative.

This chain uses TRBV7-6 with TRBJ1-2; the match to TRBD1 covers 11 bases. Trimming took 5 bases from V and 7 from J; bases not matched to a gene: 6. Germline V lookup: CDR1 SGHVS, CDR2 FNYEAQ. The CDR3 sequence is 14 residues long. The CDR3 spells CASSGAGTGGGYTF. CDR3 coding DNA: TGTGCCAGCAGCGGTGCCGGGACAGGGGGTGGCTACACCTTC.

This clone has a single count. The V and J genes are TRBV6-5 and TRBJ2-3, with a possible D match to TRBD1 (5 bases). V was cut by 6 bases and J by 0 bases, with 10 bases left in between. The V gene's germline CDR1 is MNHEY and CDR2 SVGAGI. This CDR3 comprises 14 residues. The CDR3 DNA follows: TGTGCCAGCAGCGACAGCTGGAGCACAGATACGCAGTATTTT. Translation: CASSDSWSTDTQYF.

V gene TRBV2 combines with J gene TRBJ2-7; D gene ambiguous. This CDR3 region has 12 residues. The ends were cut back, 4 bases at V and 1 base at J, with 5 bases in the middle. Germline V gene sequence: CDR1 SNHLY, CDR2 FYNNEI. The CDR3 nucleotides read TGTGCCAGCAGTGTCCAGTCCTACGAGCAGTACTTC. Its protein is CASSVQSYEQYF. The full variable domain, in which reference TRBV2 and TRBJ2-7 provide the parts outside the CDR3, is EPEVTQTPSHQVTQMGQEVILRCVPISNHLYFYWYRQILGQKVEFLVSFYNNEISEKSEIFDDQFSVERPDGSNFTLKIRSTKLEDSAMYFCASSVQSYEQYFGPGTRLTVT.

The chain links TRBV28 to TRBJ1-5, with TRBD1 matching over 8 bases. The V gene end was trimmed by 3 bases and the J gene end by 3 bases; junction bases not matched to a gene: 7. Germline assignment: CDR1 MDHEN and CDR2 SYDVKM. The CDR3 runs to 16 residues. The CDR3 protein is CASSLARGLHNQPQHF. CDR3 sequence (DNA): TGTGCCAGCAGTTTGGCCAGGGGGCTCCACAATCAGCCCCAGCATTTT. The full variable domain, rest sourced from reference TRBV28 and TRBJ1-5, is DVKVTQSSRYLVKRTGEKVFLECVQDMDHENMFWYRQDPGLGLRLIYFSYDVKMKEKGDIPEGYSVSREKKERFSLILESASTNQTSMYLCASSLARGLHNQPQHFGDGTRLSIL.

CDR3 sequence reads: CASSLVQGLAKNIQYF. The CDR3 nucleotides read TGTGCCAGCAGCTTGGTTCAGGGCTTAGCCAAAAACATTCAGTACTTC. The chain couples TRBV11-2 to TRBJ2-4; D is possibly TRBD1 (5 bases). CDR1 SGHAT and CDR2 FQNNGV come from the germline V gene. CDR3 length: 16 residues. Trimming removed 3 bases from V and 0 bases from J, with 12 bases in between.

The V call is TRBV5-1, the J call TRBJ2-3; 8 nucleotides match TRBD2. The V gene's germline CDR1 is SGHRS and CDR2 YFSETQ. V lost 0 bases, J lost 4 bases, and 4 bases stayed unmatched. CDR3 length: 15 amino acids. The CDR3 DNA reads TGCGCCAGCAGCTTGGACGGGAGGGCCCCAGATACGCAGTATTTT. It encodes CASSLDGRAPDTQYF.

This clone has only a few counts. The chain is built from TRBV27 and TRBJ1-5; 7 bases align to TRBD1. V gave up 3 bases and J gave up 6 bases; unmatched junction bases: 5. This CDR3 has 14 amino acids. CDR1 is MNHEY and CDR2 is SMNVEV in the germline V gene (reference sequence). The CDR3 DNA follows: TGTGCCAGCAGTTTGTCAGGGGGAGGTCAGCCCCAGCATTTT. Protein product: CASSLSGGGQPQHF.

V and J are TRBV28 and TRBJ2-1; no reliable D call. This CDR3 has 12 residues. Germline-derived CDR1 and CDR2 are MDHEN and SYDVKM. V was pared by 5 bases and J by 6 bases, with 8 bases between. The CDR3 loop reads CASSPHSNEQFF. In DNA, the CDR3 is TGTGCCAGCAGTCCGCATAGCAATGAGCAGTTCTTC.

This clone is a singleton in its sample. CDR3 protein: CASSLDRVNWAGELFF. CDR3 nucleotide sequence: TGTGCCAGCAGCCTGGACAGGGTCAATTGGGCCGGGGAGCTGTTTTTT. This rearrangement joins TRBV5-6 to TRBJ2-2; TRBD1 matches 8 bases. V trimming: 4 bases; J trimming: 6 bases; junction bases outside the gene matches: 11. This CDR3 has 16 residues. Germline V gene sequence: CDR1 SGHDT, CDR2 YYEEEE.

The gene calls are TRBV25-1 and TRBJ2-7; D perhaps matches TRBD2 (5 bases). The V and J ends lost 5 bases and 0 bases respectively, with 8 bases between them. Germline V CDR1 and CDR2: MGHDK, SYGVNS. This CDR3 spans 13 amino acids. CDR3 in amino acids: CASSFRDSYEQYF. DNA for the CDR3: TGTGCCAGCAGTTTTCGGGACTCCTACGAGCAGTACTTC.

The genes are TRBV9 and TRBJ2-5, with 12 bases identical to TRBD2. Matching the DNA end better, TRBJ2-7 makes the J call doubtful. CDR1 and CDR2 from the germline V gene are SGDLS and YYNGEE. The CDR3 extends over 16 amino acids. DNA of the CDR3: TGTGCCAGCAGCGACTCTAGCGGGGGGGCTGGCTACGAGCAGTACTTC. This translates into CASSDSSGGAGYEQYF.

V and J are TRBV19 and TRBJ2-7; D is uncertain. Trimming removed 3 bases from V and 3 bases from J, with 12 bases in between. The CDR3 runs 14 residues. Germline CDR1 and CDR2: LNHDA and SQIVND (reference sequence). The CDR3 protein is CASSILLGSYEQYF. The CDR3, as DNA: TGTGCCAGTAGTATCCTCCTGGGCAGCTACGAGCAGTACTTC.

CDR3 coding DNA: TGCAGCGTGGGCGGGACAGCCATGAACACTGAAGCTTTCTTT. Protein product: CSVGGTAMNTEAFF. V is TRBV29-1 and J is TRBJ1-1; 7 positions match TRBD1. The CDR3 runs to 14 residues. Germline loops: CDR1 SQVTM, CDR2 ANQGSEA. V lost 6 bases, J lost 0 bases, and 7 bases stayed unmatched.

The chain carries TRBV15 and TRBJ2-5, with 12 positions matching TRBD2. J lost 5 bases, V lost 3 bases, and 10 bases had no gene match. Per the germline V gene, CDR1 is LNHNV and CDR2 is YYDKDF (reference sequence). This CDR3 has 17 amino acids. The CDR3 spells CATSSLQGLAGSETQYF. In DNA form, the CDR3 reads TGTGCCACCAGCAGCCTTCAAGGACTAGCGGGATCTGAGACCCAGTACTTC. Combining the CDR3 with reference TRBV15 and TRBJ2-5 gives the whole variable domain DAMVIQNPRYQVTQFGKPVTLSCSQTLNHNVMYWYQQKSSQAPKLLFHYYDKDFNNEADTPDNFQSRRPNTSFCFLDIRSPGLGDTAMYLCATSSLQGLAGSETQYFGPGTRLLVL.

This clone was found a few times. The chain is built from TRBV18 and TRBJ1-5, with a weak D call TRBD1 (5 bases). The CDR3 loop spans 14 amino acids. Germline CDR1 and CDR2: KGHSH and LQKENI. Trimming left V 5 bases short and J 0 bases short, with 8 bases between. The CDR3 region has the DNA TGTGCCAGCTCAAGACAGATTAGCAATCAGCCCCAGCATTTT. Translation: CASSRQISNQPQHF. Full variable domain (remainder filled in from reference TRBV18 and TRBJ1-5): NAGVMQNPRHLVRRRGQEARLRCSPMKGHSHVYWYRQLPEEGLKFMVYLQKENIIDESGMPKERFSAEFPKEGPSILRIQQVVRGDSAAYFCASSRQISNQPQHFGDGTRLSIL.

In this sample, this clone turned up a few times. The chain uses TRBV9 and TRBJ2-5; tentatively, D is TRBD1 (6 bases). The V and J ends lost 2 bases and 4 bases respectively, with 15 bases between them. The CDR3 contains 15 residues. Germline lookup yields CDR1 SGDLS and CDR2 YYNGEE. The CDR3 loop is CASSVNPDRLETQYF. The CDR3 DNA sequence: TGTGCCAGCAGCGTTAACCCGGACAGACTAGAGACCCAGTACTTC.

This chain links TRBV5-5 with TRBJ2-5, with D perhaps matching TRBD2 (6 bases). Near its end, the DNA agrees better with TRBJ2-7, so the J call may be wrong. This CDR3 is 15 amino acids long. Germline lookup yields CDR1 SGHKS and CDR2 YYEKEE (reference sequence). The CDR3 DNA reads TGTGCCAGCAGCTCCCTTGAGGGAGGTTTCTACGAGCAGTACTTC. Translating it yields CASSSLEGGFYEQYF.

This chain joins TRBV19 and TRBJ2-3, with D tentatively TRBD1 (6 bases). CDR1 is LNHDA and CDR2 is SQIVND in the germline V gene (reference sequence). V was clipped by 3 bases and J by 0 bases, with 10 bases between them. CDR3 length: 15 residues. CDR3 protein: CASSMSGTSTDTQYF. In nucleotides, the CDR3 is TGTGCCAGTAGTATGTCAGGGACAAGCACAGATACGCAGTATTTT.